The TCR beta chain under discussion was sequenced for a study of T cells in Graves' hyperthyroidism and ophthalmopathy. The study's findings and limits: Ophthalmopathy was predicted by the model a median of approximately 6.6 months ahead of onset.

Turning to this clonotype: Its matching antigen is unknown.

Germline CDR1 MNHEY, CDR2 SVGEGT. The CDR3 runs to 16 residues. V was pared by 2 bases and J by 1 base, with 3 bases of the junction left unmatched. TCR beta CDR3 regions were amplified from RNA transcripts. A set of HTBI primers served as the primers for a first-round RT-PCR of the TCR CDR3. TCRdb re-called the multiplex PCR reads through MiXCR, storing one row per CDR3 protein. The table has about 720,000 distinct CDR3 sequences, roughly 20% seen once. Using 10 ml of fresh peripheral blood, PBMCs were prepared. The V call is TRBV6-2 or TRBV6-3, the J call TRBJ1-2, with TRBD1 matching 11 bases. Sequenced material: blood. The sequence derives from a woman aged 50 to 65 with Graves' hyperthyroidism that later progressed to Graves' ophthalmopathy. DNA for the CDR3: TGTGCCAGCAGTTACAGGACAGGGGGCGTTAACTATGGCTACACCTTC. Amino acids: CASSYRTGGVNYGYTF.